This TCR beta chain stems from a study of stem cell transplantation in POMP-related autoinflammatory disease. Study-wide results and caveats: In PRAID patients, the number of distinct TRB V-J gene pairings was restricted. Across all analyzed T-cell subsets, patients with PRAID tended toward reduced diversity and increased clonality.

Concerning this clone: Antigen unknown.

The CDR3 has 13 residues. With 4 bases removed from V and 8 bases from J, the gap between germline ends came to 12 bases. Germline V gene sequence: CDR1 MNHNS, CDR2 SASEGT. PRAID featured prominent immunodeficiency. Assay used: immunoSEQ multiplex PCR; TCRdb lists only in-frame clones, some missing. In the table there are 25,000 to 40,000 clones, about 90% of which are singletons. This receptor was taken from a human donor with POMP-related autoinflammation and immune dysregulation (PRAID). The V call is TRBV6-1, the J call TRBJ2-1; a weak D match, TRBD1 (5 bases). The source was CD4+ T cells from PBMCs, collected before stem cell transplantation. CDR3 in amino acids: CASSVQGLDEQFF. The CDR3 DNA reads TGTGCCAGCAGTGTGCAGGGCCTCGATGAGCAGTTCTTC.